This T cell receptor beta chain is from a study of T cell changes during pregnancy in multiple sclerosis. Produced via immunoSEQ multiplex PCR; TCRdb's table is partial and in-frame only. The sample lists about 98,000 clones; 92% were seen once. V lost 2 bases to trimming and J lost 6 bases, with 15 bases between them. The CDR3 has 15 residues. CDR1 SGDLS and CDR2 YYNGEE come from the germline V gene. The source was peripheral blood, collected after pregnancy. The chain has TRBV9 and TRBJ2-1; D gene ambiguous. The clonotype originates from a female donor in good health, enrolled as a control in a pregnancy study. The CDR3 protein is CASSVRSISPNEQFF. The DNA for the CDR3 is TGTGCCAGCAGCGTGAGAAGCATTTCTCCCAATGAGCAGTTCTTC.